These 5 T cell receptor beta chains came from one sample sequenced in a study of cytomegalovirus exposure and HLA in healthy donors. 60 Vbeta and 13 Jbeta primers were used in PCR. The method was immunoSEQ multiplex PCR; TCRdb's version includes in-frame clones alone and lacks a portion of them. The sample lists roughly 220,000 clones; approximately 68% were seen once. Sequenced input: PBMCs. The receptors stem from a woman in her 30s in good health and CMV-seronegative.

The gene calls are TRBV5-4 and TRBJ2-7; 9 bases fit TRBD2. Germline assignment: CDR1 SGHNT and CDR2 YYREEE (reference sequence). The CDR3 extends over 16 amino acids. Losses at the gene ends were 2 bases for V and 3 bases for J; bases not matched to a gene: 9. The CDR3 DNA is TGTGCCAGCAGCTTAGGACCTAGCGGGATGATCTACGAGCAGTACTTC. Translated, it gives CASSLGPSGMIYEQYF.

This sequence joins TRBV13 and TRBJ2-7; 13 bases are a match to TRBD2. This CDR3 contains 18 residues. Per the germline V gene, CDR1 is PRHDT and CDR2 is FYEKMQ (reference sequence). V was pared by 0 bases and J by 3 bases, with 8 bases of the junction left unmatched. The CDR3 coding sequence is TGTGCCAGCAGCTTAGGGCCGGGACTAGCGGGGACCCTCTACGAGCAGTACTTC. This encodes CASSLGPGLAGTLYEQYF.

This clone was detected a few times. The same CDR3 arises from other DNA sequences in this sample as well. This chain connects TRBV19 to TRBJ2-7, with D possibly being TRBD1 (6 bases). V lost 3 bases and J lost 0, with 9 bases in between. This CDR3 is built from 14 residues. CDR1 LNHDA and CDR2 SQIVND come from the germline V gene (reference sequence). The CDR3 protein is CASSIRGSSYEQYF. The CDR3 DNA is TGTGCCAGTAGTATCAGGGGAAGCTCCTACGAGCAGTACTTC.

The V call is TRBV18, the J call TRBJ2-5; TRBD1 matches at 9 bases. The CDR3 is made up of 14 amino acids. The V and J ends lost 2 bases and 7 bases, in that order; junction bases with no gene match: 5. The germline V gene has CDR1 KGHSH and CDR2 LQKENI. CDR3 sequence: CASSPGRGQGTQYF. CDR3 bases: TGTGCCAGCTCACCAGGGCGGGGACAGGGGACCCAGTACTTC.

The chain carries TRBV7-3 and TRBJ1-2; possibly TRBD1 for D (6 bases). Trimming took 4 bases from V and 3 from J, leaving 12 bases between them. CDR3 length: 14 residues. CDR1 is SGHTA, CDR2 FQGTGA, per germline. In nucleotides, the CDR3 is TGTGCCAGCAGCTCCCGGGCAGGGGACTATGGCTACACCTTC. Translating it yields CASSSRAGDYGYTF.